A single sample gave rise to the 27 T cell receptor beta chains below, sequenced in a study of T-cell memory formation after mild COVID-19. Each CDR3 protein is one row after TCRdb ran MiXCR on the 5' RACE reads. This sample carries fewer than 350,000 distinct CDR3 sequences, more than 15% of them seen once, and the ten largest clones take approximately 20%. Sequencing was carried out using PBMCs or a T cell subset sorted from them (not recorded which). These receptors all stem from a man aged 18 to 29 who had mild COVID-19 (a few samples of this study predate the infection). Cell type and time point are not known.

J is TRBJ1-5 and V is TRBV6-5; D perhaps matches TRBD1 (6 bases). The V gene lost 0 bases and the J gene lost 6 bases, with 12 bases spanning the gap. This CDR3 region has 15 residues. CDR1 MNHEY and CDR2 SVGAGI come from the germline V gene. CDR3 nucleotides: TGTGCCAGCAGTTACTCGTCAGGGGCAGGTCAGCCCCAGCATTTT. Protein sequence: CASSYSSGAGQPQHF.

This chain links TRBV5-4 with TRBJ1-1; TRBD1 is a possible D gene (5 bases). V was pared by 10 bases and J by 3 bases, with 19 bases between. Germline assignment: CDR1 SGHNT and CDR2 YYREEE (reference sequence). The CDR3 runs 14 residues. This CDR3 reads CAGLYRGRDTEAFF. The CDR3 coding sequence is TGTGCCGGCCTATACCGGGGCCGGGACACTGAAGCTTTCTTT.

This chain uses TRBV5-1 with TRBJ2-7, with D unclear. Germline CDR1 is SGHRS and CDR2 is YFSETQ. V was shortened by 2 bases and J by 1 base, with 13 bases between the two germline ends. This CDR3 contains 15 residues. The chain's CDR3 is CASSFSQELSYEQYF. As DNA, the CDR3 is TGCGCCAGCAGCTTTAGCCAGGAGCTATCCTACGAGCAGTACTTC.

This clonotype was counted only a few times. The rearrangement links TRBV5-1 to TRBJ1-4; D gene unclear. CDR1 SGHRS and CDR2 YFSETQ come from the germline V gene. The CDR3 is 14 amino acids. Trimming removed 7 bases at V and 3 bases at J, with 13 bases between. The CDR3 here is CASRSPGANEKLFF. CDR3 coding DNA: TGCGCCAGCCGTTCTCCCGGAGCTAATGAAAAACTGTTTTTT.

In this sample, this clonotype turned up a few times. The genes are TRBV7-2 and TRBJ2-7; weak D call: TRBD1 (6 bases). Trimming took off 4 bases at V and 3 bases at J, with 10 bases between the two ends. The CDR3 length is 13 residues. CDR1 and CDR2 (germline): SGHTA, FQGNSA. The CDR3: CASSYNRDYEQYV. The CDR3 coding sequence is TGTGCCAGCAGCTACAACAGGGACTACGAGCAGTACGTC.

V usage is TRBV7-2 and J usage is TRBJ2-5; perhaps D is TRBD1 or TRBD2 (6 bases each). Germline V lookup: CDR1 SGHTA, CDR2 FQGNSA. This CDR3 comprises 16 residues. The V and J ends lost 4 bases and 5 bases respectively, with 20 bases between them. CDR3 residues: CASSSMGAGRRETQYF. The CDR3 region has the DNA TGTGCCAGCAGCTCCATGGGGGCGGGGCGGAGGGAGACCCAGTACTTC.

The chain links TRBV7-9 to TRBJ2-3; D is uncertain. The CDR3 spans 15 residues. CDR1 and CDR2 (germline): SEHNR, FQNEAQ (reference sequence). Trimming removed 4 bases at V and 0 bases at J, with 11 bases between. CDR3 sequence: CASSYKWSSTDTQYF. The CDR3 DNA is TGTGCCAGCAGCTATAAGTGGTCTAGCACAGATACGCAGTATTTT.

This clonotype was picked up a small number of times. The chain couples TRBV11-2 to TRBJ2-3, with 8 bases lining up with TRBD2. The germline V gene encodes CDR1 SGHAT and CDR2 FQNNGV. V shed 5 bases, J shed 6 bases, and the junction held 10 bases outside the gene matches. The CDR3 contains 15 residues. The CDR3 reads CASSHPGPGGDTQYF. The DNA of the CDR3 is TGTGCCAGCAGCCACCCGGGACCGGGAGGGGATACGCAGTATTTT.

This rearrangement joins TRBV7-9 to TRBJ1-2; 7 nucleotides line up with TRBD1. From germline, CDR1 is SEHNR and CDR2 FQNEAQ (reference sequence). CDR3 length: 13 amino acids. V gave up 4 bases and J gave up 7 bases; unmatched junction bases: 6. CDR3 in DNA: TGTGCCAGCAGCTCCCAGGGGGTTGGTGGCTACACCTTC. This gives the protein CASSSQGVGGYTF. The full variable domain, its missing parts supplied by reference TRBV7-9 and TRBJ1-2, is DTGVSQNPRHKITKRGQNVTFRCDPISEHNRLYWYRQTLGQGPEFLTYFQNEAQLEKSRLLSDRFSAERPKGSFSTLEIQRTEQGDSAMYLCASSSQGVGGYTFGSGTRLTVV.

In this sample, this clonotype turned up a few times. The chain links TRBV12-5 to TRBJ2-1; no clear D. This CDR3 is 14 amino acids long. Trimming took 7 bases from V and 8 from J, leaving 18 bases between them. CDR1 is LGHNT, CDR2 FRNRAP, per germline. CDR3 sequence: CASEVGIMSDEQFF. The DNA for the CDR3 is TGTGCTAGTGAAGTCGGCATAATGTCGGATGAGCAGTTCTTC. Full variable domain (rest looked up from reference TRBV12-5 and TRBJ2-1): DARVTQTPRHKVTEMGQEVTMRCQPILGHNTVFWYRQTMMQGLELLAYFRNRAPLDDSGMPKDRFSAEMPDATLATLKIQPSEPRDSAVYFCASEVGIMSDEQFFGPGTRLTVL.

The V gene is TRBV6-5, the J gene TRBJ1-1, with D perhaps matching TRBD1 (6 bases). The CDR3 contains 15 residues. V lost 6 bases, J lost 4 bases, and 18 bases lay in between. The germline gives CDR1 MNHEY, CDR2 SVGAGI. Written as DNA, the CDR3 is TGTGCCAGCAGAAACGGGGGGGGCGCGGGCACTGAAGCTTTCTTT. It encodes CASRNGGGAGTEAFF.

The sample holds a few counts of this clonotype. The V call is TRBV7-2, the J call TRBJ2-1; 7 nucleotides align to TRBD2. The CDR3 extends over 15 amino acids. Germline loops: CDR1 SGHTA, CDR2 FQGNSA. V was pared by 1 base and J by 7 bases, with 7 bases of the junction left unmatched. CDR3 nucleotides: TGTGCCAGCAGCTTAGGGTGGCTCGGGGGGAATGAGCAGTTCTTC. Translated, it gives CASSLGWLGGNEQFF.

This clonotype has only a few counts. CDR3 bases: TGCAGTGCCCCGCCAGGGGGCGGTTCACCCCTCCACTTT. Amino acids: CSAPPGGGSPLHF. The chain uses TRBV20-1 and TRBJ1-6; 8 bases line up with TRBD1. CDR1 DFQATT and CDR2 SNEGSKA come from the germline V gene (reference sequence). Losses at the gene ends were 6 bases for V and 9 bases for J; bases not matched to a gene: 7. The CDR3 covers 13 residues.

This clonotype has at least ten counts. The CDR3 here is CASSQRAAEGRNTEAFF. As DNA, the CDR3 is TGCGCCAGCAGCCAAAGGGCGGCGGAGGGGAGAAACACTGAAGCTTTCTTT. The chain uses TRBV4-3 and TRBJ1-1, with D perhaps TRBD1 (5 bases). Trimming shortened V by 2 bases and J by 2 bases, and 18 bases separated the two germline ends. The germline gives CDR1 LGHNA, CDR2 YSLEER. CDR3 length equals 17 residues.

The CDR3 DNA reads as TGTGCCAGCAGTCTATATAGTTCAGGGGAGACCCAGTACTTC. Residues: CASSLYSSGETQYF. V is TRBV28 and J is TRBJ2-5; tentatively, D is TRBD1 (5 bases). CDR3 size: 14 residues. Per the germline V gene, CDR1 is MDHEN and CDR2 is SYDVKM. The ends were cut back, 5 bases at V and 5 bases at J, with 15 bases in the middle.

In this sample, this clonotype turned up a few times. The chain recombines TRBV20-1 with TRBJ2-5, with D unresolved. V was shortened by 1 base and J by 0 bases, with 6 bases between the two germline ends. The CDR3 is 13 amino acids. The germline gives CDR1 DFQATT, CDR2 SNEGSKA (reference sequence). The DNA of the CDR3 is TGCAGTGCTAGAGCGCAGTACCAAGAGACCCAGTACTTC. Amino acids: CSARAQYQETQYF.

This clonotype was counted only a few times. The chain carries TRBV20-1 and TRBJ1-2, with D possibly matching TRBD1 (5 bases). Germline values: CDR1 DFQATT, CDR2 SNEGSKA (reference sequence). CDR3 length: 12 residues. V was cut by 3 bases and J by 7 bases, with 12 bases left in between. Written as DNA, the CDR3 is TGCAGTGCTAGCGCAGGGTCGGGTGGCTACACCTTC. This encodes CSASAGSGGYTF.

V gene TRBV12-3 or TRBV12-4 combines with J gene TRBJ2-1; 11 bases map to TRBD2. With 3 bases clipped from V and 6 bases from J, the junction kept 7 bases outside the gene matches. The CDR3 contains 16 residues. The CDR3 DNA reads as TGTGCCAGCAGTTTTAGGGGGACTAGCGGATCCAATGAGCAGTTCTTC. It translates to CASSFRGTSGSNEQFF.

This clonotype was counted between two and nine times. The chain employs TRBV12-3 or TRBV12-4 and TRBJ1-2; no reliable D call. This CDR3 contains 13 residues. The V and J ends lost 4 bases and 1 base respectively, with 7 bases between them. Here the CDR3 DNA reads TGTGCCAGCAGTTGGGGATATAACTATGGCTACACCTTC. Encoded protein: CASSWGYNYGYTF.

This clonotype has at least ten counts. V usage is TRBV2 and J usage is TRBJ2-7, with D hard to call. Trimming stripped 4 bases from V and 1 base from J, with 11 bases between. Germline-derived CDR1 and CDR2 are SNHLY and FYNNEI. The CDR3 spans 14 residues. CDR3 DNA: TGTGCCAGCAGTGGTAGGCGGACGTCCTACGAGCAGTACTTC. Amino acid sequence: CASSGRRTSYEQYF.

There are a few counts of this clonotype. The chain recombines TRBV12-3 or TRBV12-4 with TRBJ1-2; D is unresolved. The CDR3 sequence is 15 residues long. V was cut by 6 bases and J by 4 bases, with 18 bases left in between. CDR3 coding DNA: TGTGCCAGCAGCCTACCTAGCCCTTCTTCCTATGGCTACACCTTC. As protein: CASSLPSPSSYGYTF.

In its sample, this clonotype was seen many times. CDR3 in DNA: TGTGCCACCAGTGATTTCCCTGGGAGGGAAGGCTACACCTTC. This codes for CATSDFPGREGYTF. The rearrangement links TRBV24-1 to TRBJ1-2; D gene unclear. V was trimmed by 1 base and J by 8 bases, leaving 13 bases between them. CDR1 is KGHDR, CDR2 SFDVKD, per germline. This CDR3 is 14 amino acids long.

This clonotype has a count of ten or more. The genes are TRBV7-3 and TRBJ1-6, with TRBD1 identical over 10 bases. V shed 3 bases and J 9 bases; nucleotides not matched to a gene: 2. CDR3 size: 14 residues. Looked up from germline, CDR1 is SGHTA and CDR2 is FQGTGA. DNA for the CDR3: TGTGCCAGCAGCTTGGACAGGGGGTCTTCACCCCTCCACTTT. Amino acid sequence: CASSLDRGSSPLHF.

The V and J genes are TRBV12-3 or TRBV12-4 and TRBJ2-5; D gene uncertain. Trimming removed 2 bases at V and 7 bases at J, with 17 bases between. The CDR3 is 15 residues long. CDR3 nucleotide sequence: TGTGCCAGCAGTTTACTACCTACGGATGCAGGGACCCAGTACTTC. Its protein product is CASSLLPTDAGTQYF.

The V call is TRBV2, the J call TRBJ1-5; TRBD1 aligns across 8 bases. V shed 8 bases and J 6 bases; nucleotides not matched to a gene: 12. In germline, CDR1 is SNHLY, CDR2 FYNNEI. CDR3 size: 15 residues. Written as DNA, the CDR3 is TGTGCCAGCCGGCCAGGGGGCGGAAGGGGTCAGCCCCAGCATTTT. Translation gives CASRPGGGRGQPQHF.

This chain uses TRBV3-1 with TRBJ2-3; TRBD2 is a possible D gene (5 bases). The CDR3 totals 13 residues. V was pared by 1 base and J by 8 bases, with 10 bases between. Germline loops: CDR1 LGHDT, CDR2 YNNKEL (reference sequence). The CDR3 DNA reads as TGTGCCAGCAGCCAAGGGTTTGCGGGTACGCAGTATTTT. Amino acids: CASSQGFAGTQYF.

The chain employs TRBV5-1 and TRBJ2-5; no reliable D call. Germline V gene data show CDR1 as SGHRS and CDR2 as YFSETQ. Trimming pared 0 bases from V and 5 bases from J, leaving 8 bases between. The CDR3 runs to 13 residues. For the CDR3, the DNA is TGCGCCAGCAGCTTGGGTGGGGATGAGACCCAGTACTTC. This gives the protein CASSLGGDETQYF.